The source of this TCR beta chain is a study of tumor and adjacent non-tumor tissue in lung cancer. Whole-study results and caveats: In normal lung, the top 100 clones were significantly more dominant than in tumor.

This sample's RNA came from whole unsorted tissue. With regard to this clonotype: Its antigen is currently unknown. Without the conserved terminal phenylalanine or tryptophan, this CDR3 likely stems from a read error.

The library came from three nested PCR rounds adapted from ARM-PCR protocols. A single record per CDR3 protein comes from TCRdb applying MiXCR to the multiplex PCR reads. The sample contains more than 60,000 distinct CDR3 sequences, under 85% of which appear only once. The CDR3 consists of 13 residues. CDR1 is SEHNR and CDR2 is FQNEAQ in the germline V gene (reference sequence). Trimming shortened V by 5 bases and J by 5 bases, and 10 bases separated the two germline ends. This TCR came from a woman between 50 and 59 years old with non-small cell lung cancer. This chain uses TRBV7-9 with TRBJ2-4; D may correspond to TRBD1 or TRBD2 (6 bases each). The sample was lung tumor tissue. In nucleotides, the CDR3 is TGTGCCAGCAGCAGGGGGGCCCAAAACATTCAGTACATC. Translated, it gives CASSRGAQNIQYI.